This TCR beta chain was found in a study of T cell changes during pregnancy in multiple sclerosis. Germline V lookup: CDR1 SNHLY, CDR2 FYNNEI. The trim removed 8 bases at V and 2 bases at J, leaving 6 bases unmatched. CDR3 length: 14 amino acids. Using immunoSEQ multiplex PCR, the repertoire was profiled, and TCRdb retains in-frame clones only, with some absent. The sample yields about 66,000 clones, about 91% seen once. This chain connects TRBV2 to TRBJ1-5; TRBD1 matches at 7 bases. This sequence originates from a female donor with multiple sclerosis, enrolled in a pregnancy study. The sample consisted of CD8+ T cells from peripheral blood mononuclear cells, taken before pregnancy. In nucleotides, the CDR3 is TGTGCCAGCGTCGGAGGGGGCGGCAATCAGCCCCAGCATTTT. Encoded protein: CASVGGGGNQPQHF.